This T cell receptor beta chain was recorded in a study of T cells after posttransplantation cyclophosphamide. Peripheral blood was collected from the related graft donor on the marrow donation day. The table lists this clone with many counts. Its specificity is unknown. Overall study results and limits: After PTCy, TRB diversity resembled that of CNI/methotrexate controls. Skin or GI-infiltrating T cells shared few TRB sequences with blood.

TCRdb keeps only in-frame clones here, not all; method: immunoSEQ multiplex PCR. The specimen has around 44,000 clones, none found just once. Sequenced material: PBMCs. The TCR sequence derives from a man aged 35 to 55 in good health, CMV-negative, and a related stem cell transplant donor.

CDR3 DNA: TGCGCCAGCAGCCCAGGGGGCGCCGGGGACAATGAGCAGTTCTTC. This sequence encodes CASSPGGAGDNEQFF. V gene TRBV5-1 combines with J gene TRBJ2-1, with 8 bases lining up with TRBD1. Germline V lookup: CDR1 SGHRS, CDR2 YFSETQ. V gave up 4 bases and J gave up 5 bases; unmatched junction bases: 8. The CDR3 is made up of 15 amino acids.